This T cell receptor (beta chain) was recovered during a study of control samples from healthy donors and cancer patients. Libraries were prepared by immunoSEQ multiplex PCR; TCRdb keeps only in-frame clonotypes and omits some of them. The sample includes roughly 220,000 clones, 85% to 95% of them seen just once. The CDR3 sequence is 15 residues long. V lost 1 base and J lost 2, with 10 bases in between. Germline CDR1 and CDR2: SGHDT and YYEEEE. The specimen was blood. The sequence came from a man in his fifties or sixties in good health. The V call is TRBV5-6, the J call TRBJ1-5, with D unresolved. CDR3 nucleotides: TGTGCCAGCAGCTTGAATCCTGGGGGCAATCAGCCCCAGCATTTT. Translation gives CASSLNPGGNQPQHF.